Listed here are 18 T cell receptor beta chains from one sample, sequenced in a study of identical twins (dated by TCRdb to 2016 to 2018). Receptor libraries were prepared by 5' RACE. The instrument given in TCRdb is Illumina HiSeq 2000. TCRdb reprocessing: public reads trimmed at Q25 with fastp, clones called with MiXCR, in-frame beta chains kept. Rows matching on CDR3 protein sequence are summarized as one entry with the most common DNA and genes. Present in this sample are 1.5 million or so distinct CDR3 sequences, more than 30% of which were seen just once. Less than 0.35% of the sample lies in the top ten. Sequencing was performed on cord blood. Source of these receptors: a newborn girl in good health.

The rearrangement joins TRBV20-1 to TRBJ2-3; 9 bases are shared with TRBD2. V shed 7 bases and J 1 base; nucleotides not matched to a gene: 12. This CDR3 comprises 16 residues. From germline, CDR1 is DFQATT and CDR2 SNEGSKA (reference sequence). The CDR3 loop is CSGQRAGGLRTDTQYF. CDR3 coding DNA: TGCAGTGGTCAGAGGGCGGGGGGGCTGCGCACAGATACGCAGTATTTT.

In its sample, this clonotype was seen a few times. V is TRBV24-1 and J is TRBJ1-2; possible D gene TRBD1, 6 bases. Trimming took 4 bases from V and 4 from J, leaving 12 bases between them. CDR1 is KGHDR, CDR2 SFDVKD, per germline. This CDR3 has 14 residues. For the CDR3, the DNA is TGTGCCACCAGTGACCCTGGACAGCCCTATGGCTACACCTTC. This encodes CATSDPGQPYGYTF.

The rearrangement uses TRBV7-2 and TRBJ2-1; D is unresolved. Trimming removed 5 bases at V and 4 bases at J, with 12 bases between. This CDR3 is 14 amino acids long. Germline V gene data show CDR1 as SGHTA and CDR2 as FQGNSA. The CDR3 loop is CASSLKSLYNEQFF. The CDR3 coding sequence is TGTGCCAGCAGCCTCAAGTCCTTGTACAATGAGCAGTTCTTC.

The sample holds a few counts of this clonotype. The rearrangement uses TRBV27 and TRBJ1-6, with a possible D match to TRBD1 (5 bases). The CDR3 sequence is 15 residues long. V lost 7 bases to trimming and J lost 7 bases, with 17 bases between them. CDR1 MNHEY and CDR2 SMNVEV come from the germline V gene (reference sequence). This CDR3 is CASTPRAGRNSPLHF. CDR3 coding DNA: TGTGCCAGCACTCCTCGGGCAGGGAGAAATTCACCCCTCCACTTT.

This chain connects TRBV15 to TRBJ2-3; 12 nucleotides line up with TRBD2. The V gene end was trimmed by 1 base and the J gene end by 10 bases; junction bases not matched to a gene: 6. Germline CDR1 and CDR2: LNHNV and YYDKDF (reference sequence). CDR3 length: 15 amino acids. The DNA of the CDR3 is TGTGCCACCAGCAGAGCGACTAGCGGGAGTGATGCGCAGTATTTT. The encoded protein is CATSRATSGSDAQYF.

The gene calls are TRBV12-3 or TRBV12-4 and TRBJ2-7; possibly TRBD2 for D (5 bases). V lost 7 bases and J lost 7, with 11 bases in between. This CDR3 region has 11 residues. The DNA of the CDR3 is TGTGCCAGCACCCCGAGCGGTGAGCAGTACTTC. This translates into CASTPSGEQYF.

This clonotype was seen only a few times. CDR3 region: CASSPLLSPGQDEETQYF. CDR3 DNA: TGTGCCAGCAGCCCCCTACTATCCCCCGGCCAGGACGAAGAGACCCAGTACTTC. The chain links TRBV3-1 to TRBJ2-5; D uncertain. The CDR3 contains 18 residues. Germline loops: CDR1 LGHDT, CDR2 YNNKEL (reference sequence). The V end lost 4 bases, the J end lost 3 bases, and 24 bases lay between the germline ends.

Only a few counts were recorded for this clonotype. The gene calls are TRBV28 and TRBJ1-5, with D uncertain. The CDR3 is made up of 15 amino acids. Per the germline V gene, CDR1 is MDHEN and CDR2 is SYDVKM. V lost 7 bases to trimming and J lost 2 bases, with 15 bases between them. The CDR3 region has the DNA TGTGCCAGCATGTTACCTTTTGGAGGCAATCAGCCCCAGCATTTT. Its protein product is CASMLPFGGNQPQHF.

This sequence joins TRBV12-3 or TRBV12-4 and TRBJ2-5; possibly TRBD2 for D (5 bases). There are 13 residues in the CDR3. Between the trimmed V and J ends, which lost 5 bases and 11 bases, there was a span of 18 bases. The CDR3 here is CASSQLAPRVQYF. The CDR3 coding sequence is TGTGCCAGCAGTCAATTGGCCCCGCGGGTGCAGTACTTC.

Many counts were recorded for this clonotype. CDR3 region: CASSFAGGAYNEQFF. Written as DNA, the CDR3 is TGTGCCAGCAGCTTCGCCGGGGGGGCCTACAATGAGCAGTTCTTC. This chain links TRBV11-2 with TRBJ2-1; 8 nucleotides line up with TRBD2. The CDR3 totals 15 residues. The germline gives CDR1 SGHAT, CDR2 FQNNGV. Trimming took 3 bases from V and 2 from J; bases not matched to a gene: 3.

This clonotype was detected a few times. CDR3 DNA: TGTGCCAGCAGTGAAGCGGGGGGCATTCAGTACTTC. Translation gives CASSEAGGIQYF. The V gene is TRBV6-1, the J gene TRBJ2-7; maybe TRBD2 (6 bases). The end of the DNA aligns better with TRBJ2-4, so the J call may be wrong. Germline CDR1 is MNHNS and CDR2 is SASEGT. CDR3 length: 12 residues.

Here the CDR3 DNA reads TGCGCCAGCAGCTTGACCTCACGGGGCCCCGGCACTGAAGCTTTCTTT. Its protein product is CASSLTSRGPGTEAFF. The V gene is TRBV5-1, the J gene TRBJ1-1, with D maybe TRBD1 (5 bases). The CDR3 covers 16 residues. Trimming took 1 base from V and 4 from J, leaving 17 bases between them. Looked up from germline, CDR1 is SGHRS and CDR2 is YFSETQ.

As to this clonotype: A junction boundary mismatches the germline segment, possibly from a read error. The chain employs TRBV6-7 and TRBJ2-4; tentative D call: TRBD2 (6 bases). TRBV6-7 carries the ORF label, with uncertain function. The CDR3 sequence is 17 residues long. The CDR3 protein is CTSSYSRRRAAKNIQYF. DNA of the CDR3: TGTACCAGCAGTTACTCGAGACGGAGGGCCGCCAAAAACATTCAGTACTTC.

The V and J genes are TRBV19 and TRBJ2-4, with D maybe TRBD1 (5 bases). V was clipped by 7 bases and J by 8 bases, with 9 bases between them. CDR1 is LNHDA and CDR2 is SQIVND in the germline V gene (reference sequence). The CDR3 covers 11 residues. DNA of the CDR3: TGTGCCAGTATTTTGGGGCACATTCAGTACTTC. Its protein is CASILGHIQYF.

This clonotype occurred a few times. The CDR3 reads CASSNRQNTEAFF. CDR3 in DNA: TGTGCCAGTAGTAATCGACAAAACACTGAAGCTTTCTTT. This sequence joins TRBV19 and TRBJ1-1; no clear D gene. The CDR3 length is 13 residues. Deletions cut 4 bases from V and 2 bases from J, with 8 bases between. Germline CDR1 reads LNHDA; CDR2 reads SQIVND (reference sequence).

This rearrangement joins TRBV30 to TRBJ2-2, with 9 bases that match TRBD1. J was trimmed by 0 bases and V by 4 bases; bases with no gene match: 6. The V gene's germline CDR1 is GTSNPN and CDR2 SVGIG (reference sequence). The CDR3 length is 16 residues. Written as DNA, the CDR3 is TGTGCCTGGATTTCACGGGACAGGGCGAACACCGGGGAGCTGTTTTTT. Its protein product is CAWISRDRANTGELFF.

CDR3 coding DNA: TGTGCCAAGTCCTTACAGGGTGATTATGGCTACACCTTC. It translates to CAKSLQGDYGYTF. The genes are TRBV2 and TRBJ1-2; tentatively, D is TRBD1 (6 bases). V lost 10 bases and J lost 5, with 17 bases in between. This CDR3 has 13 residues. Germline loops: CDR1 SNHLY, CDR2 FYNNEI.

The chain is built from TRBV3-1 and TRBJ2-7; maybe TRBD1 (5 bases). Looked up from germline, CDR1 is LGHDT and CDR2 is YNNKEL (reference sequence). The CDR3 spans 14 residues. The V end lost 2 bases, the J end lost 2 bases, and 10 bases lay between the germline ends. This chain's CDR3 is CASSQSQGAYEQYF. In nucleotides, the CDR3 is TGTGCCAGCAGCCAAAGCCAAGGGGCCTACGAGCAGTACTTC.